The T cell receptor beta chain under discussion was sequenced for a study of preoperative IRX-2 immunotherapy in early breast cancer. The repertoire was sequenced with immunoSEQ multiplex PCR; TCRdb's copy has only in-frame clones and lacks some. The table includes about 89,000 clones, 75% to 90% detected once. This clone was picked up a small number of times. V lost 10 bases, J lost 1 base, and 9 bases stayed unmatched. CDR3 length: 15 amino acids. Germline CDR1 MNHGY, CDR2 SAAAGT. Treatment described: preoperative locoregional IRX-2 cytokine immunotherapy. Preoperative locoregional IRX-2 cytokine immunotherapy was tested in the phase Ib source study.

This TCR was sampled from a human donor with breast cancer. This chain connects TRBV6-8 to TRBJ2-1, with TRBD2 identical over 8 bases. The sequenced sample was tumor tissue, obtained after IRX-2 immunotherapy. The CDR3: CATEGGRTSYNEQFF. DNA for the CDR3: TGTGCCACAGAAGGCGGGAGGACATCCTACAATGAGCAGTTCTTC.